This T cell receptor beta chain stems from a study of T-cell memory formation after mild COVID-19. One entry per CDR3 protein, called by TCRdb with MiXCR from the 5' RACE reads. The data contain around 140,000 distinct CDR3 sequences, roughly 19% of them singletons. Germline V lookup: CDR1 DFQATT, CDR2 SNEGSKA (reference sequence). The V gene lost 0 bases and the J gene lost 2 bases, with 17 bases spanning the gap. There are 16 residues in the CDR3. This sequence was found in an adult woman who had mild COVID-19 (a few samples of this study predate the infection). Cell type and time point are not known. This sequence joins TRBV20-1 and TRBJ2-7, with D perhaps matching TRBD1 (5 bases). Sequences were obtained from PBMCs or a T cell subset sorted from them (not recorded which). The chain's CDR3 is CSARDQGVGRPYEQYF. The CDR3 DNA reads as TGCAGTGCTAGAGATCAAGGGGTGGGTCGTCCCTACGAGCAGTACTTC.